This T cell receptor beta chain came from a study of blood T cell repertoires in COVID-19 (dated by TCRdb to between 2020 and 2021). For the study in its entirety: Samples from collaborators originated in the United States, Italy and Spain and spanned both the acute and convalescent phases of COVID-19. Where HLA class I and class II types were available, the types were taken from metadata supplied by the sample provider, not from assay-based typing. The prospective study material was composed of cDNA or gDNA derived from T cells, B-cell-depleted T cells, or PBMCs. Sample metadata almost always included a de-identified subject ID, COVID-19 status, age in years and sex. A freely available public database, intended as a resource for researchers studying the immune response to SARS-CoV-2, is where the repertoires were released. The dataset comprised deeply sampled blood TCRbeta repertoires from subjects exposed to, actively infected with, or recovered from COVID-19. Samples were obtained from the ongoing ImmuneRACE study (first 160 participants) and from over a thousand subjects provided by 6 global collaborators. Results and caveats for the whole study, not just this receptor: How much clinical and demographic metadata was included differed by source and by participant, and the metadata was provided uncurated.

Details on this clone: It has no known antigen specificity. Qualities for individual bases were not recorded, and no much larger clone is one base off.

Participants in the prospective study were aged about 18 to 90 years, lived in 24 United States geographic areas, and enrolled through a virtual design. In the prospective study, cohorts were assigned on the basis of participant-reported clinical history obtained from a screening survey and a study questionnaire. For ImmuneRACE Cohort 3, a participant was defined as recovered based on two consecutive negative NP/OP PCR tests, clearance by a healthcare professional, or resolution of symptoms. In the prospective study, whole blood, serum and a nasopharyngeal or oropharyngeal swab were collected from each participant by mobile phlebotomists. Additional blood draws and questionnaires over a 2-month period could optionally be provided by prospective study participants. Prospective study blood samples were shipped either frozen or at room temperature before DNA extraction. TCRbeta CDR3 regions were amplified from genomic DNA by means of the immunoSEQ Assay, a bias-controlled multiplex PCR. The original pipeline was this. Within the assay, amplification of reference gene primers was used to estimate how many nucleated cells each sample contained. Sequence reads were collapsed and filtered to measure the absolute abundance of every unique TCRbeta CDR3 rearrangement. For each sample, productive Simpson clonality was calculated as the square root of Simpson's diversity index over productive rearrangements. The immuneACCESS repertoire file appears here via TCRdb, limited to in-frame rearrangements. These files lack a portion of the clones; in checked studies, under half of the deficit traces to unresolved V genes, and the cause of the others is not known. The V and J calls and clone size were taken over from that table, and D and trimming were inferred from the DNA. For this sample the table gives a few hundred thousand clones, of which roughly 85% were detected only once. The ten largest clones represent roughly 2.6% of the sample.

The CDR3 contains 17 residues, cysteine and phenylalanine counted. Only the CDR3 DNA stays, 51 bases, in frame from base 1. Relative to germline, V is missing 0 bases and J is missing 4 bases, with 6 bases of the junction outside any gene match. CDR1 MGHRA and CDR2 YSYEKL were looked up in the germline V gene. The sequence came from a woman in her fifties or sixties who had recovered from COVID-19. The chain uses TRBV4-1 and TRBJ1-6; 7 junctional bases match TRBD1. Sample: PBMCs or T cells enriched from blood (not recorded which). In nucleotide form, the sequence is TGCGCCAGCAGCCAAGAACCCGGGACAGCATATAATTCACCCCTCCACTTT. Its product reads: CASSQEPGTAYNSPLHF.